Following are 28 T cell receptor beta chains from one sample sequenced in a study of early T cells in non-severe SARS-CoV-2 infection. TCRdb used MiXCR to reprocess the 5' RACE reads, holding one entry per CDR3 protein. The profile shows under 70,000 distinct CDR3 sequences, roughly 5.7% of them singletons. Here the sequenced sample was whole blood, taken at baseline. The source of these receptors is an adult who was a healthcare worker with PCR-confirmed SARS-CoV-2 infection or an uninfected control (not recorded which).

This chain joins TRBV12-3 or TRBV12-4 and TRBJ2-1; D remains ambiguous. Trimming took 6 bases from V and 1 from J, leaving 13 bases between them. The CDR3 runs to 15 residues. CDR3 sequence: CASRGSGVSYNEQFF. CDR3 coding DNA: TGTGCCAGCAGGGGCAGTGGGGTTTCCTACAATGAGCAGTTCTTC.

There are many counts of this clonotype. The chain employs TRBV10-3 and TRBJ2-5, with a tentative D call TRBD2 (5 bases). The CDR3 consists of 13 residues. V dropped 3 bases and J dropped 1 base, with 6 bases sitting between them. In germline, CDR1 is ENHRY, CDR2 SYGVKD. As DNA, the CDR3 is TGTGCCATCAGTGAAGCGGTCCAAGAGACCCAGTACTTC. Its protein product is CAISEAVQETQYF.

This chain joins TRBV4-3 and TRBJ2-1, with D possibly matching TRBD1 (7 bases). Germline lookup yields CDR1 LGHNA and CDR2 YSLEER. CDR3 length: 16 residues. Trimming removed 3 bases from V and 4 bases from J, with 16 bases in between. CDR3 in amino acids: CASSHQGGGDYNEQFF. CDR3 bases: TGCGCCAGCAGCCATCAGGGGGGCGGGGATTACAATGAGCAGTTCTTC.

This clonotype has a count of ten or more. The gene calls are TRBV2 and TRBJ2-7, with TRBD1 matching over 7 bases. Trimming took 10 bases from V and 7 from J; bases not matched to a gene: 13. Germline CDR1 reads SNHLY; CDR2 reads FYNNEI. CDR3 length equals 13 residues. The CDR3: CATSPTGFGEQYF. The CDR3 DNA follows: TGTGCCACGAGCCCGACAGGGTTTGGTGAGCAGTACTTC. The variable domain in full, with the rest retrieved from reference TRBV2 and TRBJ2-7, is EPEVTQTPSHQVTQMGQEVILRCVPISNHLYFYWYRQILGQKVEFLVSFYNNEISEKSEIFDDQFSVERPDGSNFTLKIRSTKLEDSAMYFCATSPTGFGEQYFGPGTRLTVT.

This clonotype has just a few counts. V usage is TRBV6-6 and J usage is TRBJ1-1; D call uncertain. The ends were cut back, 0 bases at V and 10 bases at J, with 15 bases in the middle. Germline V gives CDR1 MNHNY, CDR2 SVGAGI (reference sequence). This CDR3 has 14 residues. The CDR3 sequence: CASSYSIFGIGAFF. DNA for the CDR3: TGTGCCAGCAGTTACTCGATCTTTGGCATTGGAGCTTTCTTT.

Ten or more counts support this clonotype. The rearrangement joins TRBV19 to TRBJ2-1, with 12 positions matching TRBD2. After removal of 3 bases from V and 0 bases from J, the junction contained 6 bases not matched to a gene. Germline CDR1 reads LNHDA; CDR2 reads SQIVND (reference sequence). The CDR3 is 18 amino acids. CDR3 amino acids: CASSILLAGGLSYNEQFF. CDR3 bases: TGTGCCAGTAGTATTTTGCTAGCGGGAGGGCTCTCCTACAATGAGCAGTTCTTC. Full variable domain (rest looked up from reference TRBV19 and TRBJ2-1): DGGITQSPKYLFRKEGQNVTLSCEQNLNHDAMYWYRQDPGQGLRLIYYSQIVNDFQKGDIAEGYSVSREKKESFPLTVTSAQKNPTAFYLCASSILLAGGLSYNEQFFGPGTRLTVL.

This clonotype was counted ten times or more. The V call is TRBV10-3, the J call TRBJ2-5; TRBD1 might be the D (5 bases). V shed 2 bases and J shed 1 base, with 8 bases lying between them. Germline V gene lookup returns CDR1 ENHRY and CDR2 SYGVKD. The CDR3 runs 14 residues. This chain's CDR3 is CAISEGQGQETQYF. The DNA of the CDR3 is TGTGCCATCAGTGAGGGCCAGGGCCAAGAGACCCAGTACTTC.

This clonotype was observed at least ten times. For the CDR3, the DNA is TGTGCCAGCAGTTTGGGAGGGACTAGCGGCACAGATACGCAGTATTTT. As protein: CASSLGGTSGTDTQYF. The rearrangement links TRBV28 to TRBJ2-3; 10 bases map to TRBD2. J gave up 1 base and V 3 bases, and 4 bases lay outside the gene matches. Germline CDR1 and CDR2: MDHEN and SYDVKM. This CDR3 has 16 residues.

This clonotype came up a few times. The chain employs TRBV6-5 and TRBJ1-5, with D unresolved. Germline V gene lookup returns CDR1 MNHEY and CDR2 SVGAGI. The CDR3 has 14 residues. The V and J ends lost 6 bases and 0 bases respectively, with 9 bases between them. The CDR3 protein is CASSAEYSNQPQHF. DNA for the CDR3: TGTGCCAGCAGCGCAGAGTATAGCAATCAGCCCCAGCATTTT.

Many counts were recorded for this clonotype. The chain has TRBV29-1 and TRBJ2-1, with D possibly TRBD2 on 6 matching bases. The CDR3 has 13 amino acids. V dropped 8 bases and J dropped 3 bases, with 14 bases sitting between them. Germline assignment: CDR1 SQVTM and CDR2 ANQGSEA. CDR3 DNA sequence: TGCAGCCCCTATGGCGGGAACTACAATGAGCAGTTCTTC. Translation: CSPYGGNYNEQFF.

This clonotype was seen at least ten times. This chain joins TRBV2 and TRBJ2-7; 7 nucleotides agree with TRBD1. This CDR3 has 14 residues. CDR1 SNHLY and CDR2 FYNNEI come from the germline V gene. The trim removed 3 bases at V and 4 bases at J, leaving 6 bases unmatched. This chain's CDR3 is CASSDAAGGYEQYF. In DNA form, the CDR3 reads TGTGCCAGCAGTGATGCGGCAGGGGGATACGAGCAGTACTTC.

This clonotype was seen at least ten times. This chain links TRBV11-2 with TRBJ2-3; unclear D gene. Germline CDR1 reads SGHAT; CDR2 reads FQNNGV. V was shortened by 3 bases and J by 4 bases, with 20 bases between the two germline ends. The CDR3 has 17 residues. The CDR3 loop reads CASSFSLHIPAADTQYF. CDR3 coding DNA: TGTGCCAGCAGCTTCTCCCTCCATATACCCGCCGCAGATACGCAGTATTTT.

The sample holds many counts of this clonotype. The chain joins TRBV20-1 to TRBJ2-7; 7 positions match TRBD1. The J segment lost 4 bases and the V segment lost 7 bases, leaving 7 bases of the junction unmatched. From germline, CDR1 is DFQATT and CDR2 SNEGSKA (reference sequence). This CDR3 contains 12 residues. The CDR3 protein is CSGLRQGYEQYF. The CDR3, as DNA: TGCAGTGGATTAAGACAGGGTTACGAGCAGTACTTC.

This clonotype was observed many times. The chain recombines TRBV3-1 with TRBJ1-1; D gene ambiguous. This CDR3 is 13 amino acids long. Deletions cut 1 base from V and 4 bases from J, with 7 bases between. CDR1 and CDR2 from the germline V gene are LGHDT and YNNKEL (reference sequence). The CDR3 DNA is TGTGCCAGCAGCCAAGCAAGAGCCACTGAAGCTTTCTTT. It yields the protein CASSQARATEAFF.

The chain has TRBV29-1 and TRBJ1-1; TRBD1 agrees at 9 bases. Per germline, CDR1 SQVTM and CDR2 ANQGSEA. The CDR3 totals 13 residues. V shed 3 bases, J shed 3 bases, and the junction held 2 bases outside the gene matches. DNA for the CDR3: TGCAGCGTTGAGGGACAGGGCGACACTGAAGCTTTCTTT. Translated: CSVEGQGDTEAFF.

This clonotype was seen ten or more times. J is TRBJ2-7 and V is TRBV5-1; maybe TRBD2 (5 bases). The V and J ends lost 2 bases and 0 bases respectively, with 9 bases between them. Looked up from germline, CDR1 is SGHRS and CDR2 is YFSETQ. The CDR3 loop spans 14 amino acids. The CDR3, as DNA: TGCGCCAGCAGCTTTCGGGGTAGCTCCTACGAGCAGTACTTC. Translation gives CASSFRGSSYEQYF.

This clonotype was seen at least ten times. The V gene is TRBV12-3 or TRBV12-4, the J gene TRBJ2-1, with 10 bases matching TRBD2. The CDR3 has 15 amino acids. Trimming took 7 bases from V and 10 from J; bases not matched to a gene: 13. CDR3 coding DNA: TGTGCCAGCACCGCTAGCGGGAGAGGCTTCCGGGAGCAGTTCTTC. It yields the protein CASTASGRGFREQFF.

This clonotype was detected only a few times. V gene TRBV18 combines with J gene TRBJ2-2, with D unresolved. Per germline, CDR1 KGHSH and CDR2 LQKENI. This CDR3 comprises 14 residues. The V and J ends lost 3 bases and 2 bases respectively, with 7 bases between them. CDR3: CASSPDGNTGELFF. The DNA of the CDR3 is TGTGCCAGCTCACCGGACGGAAACACCGGGGAGCTGTTTTTT.

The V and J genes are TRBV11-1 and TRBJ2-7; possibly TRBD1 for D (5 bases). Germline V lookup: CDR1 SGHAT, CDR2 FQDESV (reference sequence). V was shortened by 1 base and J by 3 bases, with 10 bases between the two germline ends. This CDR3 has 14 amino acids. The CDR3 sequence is CASSLETGLYEQYF. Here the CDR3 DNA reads TGTGCCAGCAGCTTAGAAACAGGCCTCTACGAGCAGTACTTC.

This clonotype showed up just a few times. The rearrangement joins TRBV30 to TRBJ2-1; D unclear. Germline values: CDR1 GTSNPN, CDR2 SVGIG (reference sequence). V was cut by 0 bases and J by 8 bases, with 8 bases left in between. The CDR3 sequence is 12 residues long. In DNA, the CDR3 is TGTGCCTGGAGTGTAGTAGGCGATGAGCAGTTCTTC. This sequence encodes CAWSVVGDEQFF.

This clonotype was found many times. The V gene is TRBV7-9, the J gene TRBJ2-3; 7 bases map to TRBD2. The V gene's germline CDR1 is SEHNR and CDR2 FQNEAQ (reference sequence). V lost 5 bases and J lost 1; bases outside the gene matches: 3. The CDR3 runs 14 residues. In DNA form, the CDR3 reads TGTGCCAGCAGCATCGGGAGGCGCACAGATACGCAGTATTTT. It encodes CASSIGRRTDTQYF.

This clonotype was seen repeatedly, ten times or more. CDR3 amino acids: CASSPEGTGANVLTF. CDR3 nucleotides: TGTGCCAGCAGCCCTGAAGGTACTGGGGCCAACGTCCTGACTTTC. The chain links TRBV11-3 to TRBJ2-6; no definite D call. Germline lookup yields CDR1 SGHNT and CDR2 YENEEA. The CDR3 has 15 residues. Deletions cut 5 bases from V and 2 bases from J, with 10 bases between.

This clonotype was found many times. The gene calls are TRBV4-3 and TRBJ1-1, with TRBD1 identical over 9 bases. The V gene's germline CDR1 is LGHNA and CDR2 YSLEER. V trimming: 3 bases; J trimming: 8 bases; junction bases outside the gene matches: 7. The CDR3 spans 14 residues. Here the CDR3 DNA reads TGCGCCAGCAGCCATGGTACAGGGGGCCTCGAAGCTTTCTTT. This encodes CASSHGTGGLEAFF.

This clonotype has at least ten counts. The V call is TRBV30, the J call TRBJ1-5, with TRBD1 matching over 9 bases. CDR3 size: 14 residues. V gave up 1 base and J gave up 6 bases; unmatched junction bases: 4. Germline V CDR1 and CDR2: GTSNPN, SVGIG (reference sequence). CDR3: CAWSEGQGSQPQHF. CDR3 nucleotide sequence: TGTGCCTGGAGTGAGGGACAGGGAAGTCAGCCCCAGCATTTT.

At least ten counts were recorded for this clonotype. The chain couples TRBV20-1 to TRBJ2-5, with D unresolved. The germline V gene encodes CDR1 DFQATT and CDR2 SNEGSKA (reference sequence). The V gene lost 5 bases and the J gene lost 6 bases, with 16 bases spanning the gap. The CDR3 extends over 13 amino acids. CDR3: CSAGAVNVKTQYF. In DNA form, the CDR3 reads TGCAGTGCTGGCGCGGTTAACGTGAAGACCCAGTACTTC.

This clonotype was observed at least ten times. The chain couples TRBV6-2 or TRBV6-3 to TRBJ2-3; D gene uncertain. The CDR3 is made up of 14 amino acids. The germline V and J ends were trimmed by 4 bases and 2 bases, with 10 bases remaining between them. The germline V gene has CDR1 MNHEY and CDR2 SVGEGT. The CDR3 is CASSFPPFTDTQYF. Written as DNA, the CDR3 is TGTGCCAGCAGTTTTCCTCCCTTCACAGATACGCAGTATTTT.

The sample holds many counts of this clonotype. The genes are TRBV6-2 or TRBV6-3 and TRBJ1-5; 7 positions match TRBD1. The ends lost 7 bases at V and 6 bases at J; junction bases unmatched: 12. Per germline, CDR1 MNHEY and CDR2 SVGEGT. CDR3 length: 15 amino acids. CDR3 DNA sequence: TGTGCCAGCAAGACCCGACAGGGCATCCGTCAGCCCCAGCATTTT. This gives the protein CASKTRQGIRQPQHF.

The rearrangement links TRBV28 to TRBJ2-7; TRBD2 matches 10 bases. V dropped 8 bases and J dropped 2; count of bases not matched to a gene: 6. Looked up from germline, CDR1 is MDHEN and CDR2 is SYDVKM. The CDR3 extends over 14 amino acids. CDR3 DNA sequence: TGTGCCAGCGGCCGGACTAGCGGACCCTACGAGCAGTACTTC. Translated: CASGRTSGPYEQYF.